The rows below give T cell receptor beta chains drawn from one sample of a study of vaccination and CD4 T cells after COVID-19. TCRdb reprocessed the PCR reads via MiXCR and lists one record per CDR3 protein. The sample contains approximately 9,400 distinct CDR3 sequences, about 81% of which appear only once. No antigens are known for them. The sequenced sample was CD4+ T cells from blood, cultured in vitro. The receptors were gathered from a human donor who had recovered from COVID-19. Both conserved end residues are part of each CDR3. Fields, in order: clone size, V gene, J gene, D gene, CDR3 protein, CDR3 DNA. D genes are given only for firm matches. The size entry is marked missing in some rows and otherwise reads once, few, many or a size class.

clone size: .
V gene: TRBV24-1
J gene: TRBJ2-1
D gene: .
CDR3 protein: CATSESGATPYNEQFF
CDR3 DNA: TGTGCCACCAGTGAGTCAGGGGCCACCCCTTACAATGAGCAGTTCTTC

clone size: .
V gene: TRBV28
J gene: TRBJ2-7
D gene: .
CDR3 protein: CASSPPGPSYEQYF
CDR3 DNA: TGTGCCAGCAGCCCCCCGGGCCCTTCATACGAGCAGTACTTC

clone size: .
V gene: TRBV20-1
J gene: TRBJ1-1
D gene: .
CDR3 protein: CSAWGGGGDTEAFF
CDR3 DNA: TGCAGTGCTTGGGGAGGCGGGGGGGACACTGAAGCTTTCTTT

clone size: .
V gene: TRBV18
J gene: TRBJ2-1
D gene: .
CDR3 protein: CASSQSGGTYNEQFF
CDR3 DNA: TGTGCCAGCTCACAGAGCGGAGGGACCTACAATGAGCAGTTCTTC

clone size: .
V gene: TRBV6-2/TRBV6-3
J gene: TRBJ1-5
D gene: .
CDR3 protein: CASSYVGSNQPQHF
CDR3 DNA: TGTGCCAGCAGTTACGTGGGGAGTAATCAGCCCCAGCATTTT

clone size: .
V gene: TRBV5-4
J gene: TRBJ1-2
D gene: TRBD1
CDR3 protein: CASSVDRATYGYTF
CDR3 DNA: TGTGCCAGCAGCGTGGACAGGGCAACCTATGGCTACACCTTC

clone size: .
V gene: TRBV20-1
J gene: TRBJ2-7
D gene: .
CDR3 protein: CSARGLLLRAGQYF
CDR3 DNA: TGCAGTGCTAGAGGTCTGCTCCTCCGAGCGGGGCAGTACTTC

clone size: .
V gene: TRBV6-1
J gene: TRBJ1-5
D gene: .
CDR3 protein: CASRAGRGNSNQPQHF
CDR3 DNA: TGTGCCAGCAGGGCTGGTCGGGGGAATAGCAATCAGCCCCAGCATTTT

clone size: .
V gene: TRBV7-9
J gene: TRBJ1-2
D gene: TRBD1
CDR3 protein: CASSSTGEDGYTF
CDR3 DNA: TGTGCCAGCAGCTCGACAGGGGAGGATGGCTACACCTTC

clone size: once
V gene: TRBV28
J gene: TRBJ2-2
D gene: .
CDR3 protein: CASSRLSGELFF
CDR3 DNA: TGTGCCAGCAGTAGACTCTCCGGGGAGCTGTTTTTT

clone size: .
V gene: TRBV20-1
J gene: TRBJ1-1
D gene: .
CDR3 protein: CSTLEGGRAFF
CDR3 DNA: TGCAGTACATTGGAGGGGGGTCGGGCTTTCTTT

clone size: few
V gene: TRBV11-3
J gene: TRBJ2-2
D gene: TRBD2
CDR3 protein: CASSWTSGTGELFF
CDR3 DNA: TGTGCCAGCAGCTGGACTAGCGGGACCGGGGAGCTGTTTTTT

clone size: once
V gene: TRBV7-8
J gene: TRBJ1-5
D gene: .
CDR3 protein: CASSLNNQPQHF
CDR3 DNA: TGTGCCAGCAGCTTAAACAATCAGCCCCAGCATTTT

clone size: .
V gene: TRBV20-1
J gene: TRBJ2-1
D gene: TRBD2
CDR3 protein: CSAPAGGLYNEQFF
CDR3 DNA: TGCAGTGCCCCAGCGGGAGGGCTTTACAATGAGCAGTTCTTC

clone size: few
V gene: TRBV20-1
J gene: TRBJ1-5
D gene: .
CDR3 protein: CSARLGGQPQHF
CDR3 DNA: TGCAGTGCTAGACTAGGCGGTCAGCCCCAGCATTTT

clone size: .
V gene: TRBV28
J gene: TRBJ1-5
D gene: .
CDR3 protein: CASIVGGQTGQPQHF
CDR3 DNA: TGTGCCAGCATTGTAGGGGGACAAACGGGACAGCCCCAGCATTTT

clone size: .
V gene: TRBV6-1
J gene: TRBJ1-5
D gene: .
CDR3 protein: CASWLGANQPQHF
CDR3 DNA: TGTGCCAGCTGGCTGGGGGCGAATCAGCCCCAGCATTTT

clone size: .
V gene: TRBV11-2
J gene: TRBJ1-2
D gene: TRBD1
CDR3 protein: CASSLHRGGDRAQRKGYTF
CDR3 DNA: TGTGCCAGCAGCCTACATAGGGGGGGGGACAGGGCCCAACGAAAAGGCTACACCTTC

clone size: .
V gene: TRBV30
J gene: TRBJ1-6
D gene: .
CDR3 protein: CAWSVGLQGGSPLHF
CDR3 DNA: TGTGCCTGGAGTGTAGGGTTACAGGGCGGATCACCCCTCCACTTT

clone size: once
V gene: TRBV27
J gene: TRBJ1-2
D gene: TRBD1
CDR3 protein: CASSYHGTEYGYTF
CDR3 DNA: TGTGCCAGCAGTTACCATGGGACAGAGTATGGCTACACCTTC

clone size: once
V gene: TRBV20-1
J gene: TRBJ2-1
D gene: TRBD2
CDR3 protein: CSARDPGTSHNEQFF
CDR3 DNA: TGCAGTGCTAGAGATCCAGGGACTAGTCACAATGAGCAGTTCTTC

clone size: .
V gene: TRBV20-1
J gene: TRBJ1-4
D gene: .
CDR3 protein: CSARPGTHNEKLFF
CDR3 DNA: TGCAGTGCTAGACCCGGGACACATAATGAAAAACTGTTTTTT

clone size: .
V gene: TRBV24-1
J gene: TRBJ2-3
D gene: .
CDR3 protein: CATSDMTGTDTQYF
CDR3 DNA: TGTGCCACCAGTGATATGACAGGAACAGATACGCAGTATTTT

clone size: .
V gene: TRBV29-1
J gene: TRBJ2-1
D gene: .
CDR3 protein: CSAVVGTSVTNEQFF
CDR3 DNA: TGCAGCGCTGTGGTTGGGACGTCGGTCACCAATGAGCAGTTCTTC

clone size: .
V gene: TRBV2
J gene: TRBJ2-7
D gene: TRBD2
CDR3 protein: CASSINREVEQYF
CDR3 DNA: TGTGCCAGCAGTATAAACCGGGAGGTCGAGCAGTACTTC

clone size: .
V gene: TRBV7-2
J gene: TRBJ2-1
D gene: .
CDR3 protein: CASSLVTHNEQFF
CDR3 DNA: TGTGCCAGCAGCTTAGTGACCCACAATGAGCAGTTCTTC

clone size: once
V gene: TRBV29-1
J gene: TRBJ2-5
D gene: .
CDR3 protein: CSVNPGFGETQYF
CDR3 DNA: TGCAGCGTTAATCCGGGGTTCGGTGAGACCCAGTACTTC

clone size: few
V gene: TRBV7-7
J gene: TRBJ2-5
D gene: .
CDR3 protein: CASSLASGVGETQYF
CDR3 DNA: TGTGCTAGCAGCTTAGCTTCGGGAGTAGGGGAGACCCAGTACTTC

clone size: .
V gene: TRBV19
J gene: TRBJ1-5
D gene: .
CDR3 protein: CASSIDRAYNQPQHF
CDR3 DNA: TGTGCCAGTAGTATAGATAGGGCTTACAATCAGCCCCAGCATTTT

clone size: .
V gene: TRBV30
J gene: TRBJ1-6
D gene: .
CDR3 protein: CAWSDKTSDFSSPLHF
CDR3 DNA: TGTGCCTGGAGCGACAAGACCTCCGACTTCAGTTCACCCCTCCACTTT

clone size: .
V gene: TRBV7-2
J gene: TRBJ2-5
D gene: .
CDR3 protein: CASSPSAFLGGETQYF
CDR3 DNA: TGTGCCAGCAGCCCCTCGGCGTTTCTTGGGGGAGAGACCCAGTACTTC

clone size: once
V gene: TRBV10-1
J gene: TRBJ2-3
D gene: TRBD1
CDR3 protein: CATQRDSSTDTQYF
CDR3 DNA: TGCGCCACGCAACGGGACAGTAGCACAGATACGCAGTATTTT

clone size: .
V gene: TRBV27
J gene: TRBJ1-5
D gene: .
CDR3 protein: CASSSIPSKGNQPQHF
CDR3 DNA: TGTGCCAGCAGTTCTATACCCTCCAAAGGCAATCAGCCCCAGCATTTT

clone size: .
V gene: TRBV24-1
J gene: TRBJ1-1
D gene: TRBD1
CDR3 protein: CATSGAGTGIVTEAFF
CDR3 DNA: TGTGCCACCAGTGGCGCCGGGACAGGGATCGTGACTGAAGCTTTCTTT

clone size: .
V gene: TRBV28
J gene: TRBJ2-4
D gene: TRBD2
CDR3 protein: CASSSAGAAKNIQYF
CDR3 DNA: TGTGCCAGCAGTTCAGCGGGGGCAGCCAAAAACATTCAGTACTTC

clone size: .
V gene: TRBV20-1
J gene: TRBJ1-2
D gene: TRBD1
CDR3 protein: CSASGQGLFGIGYTF
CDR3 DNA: TGCAGTGCTTCCGGACAGGGGTTATTTGGGATCGGCTACACCTTC

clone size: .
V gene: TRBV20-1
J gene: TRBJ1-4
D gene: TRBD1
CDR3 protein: CSAGTGREKLFF
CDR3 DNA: TGCAGTGCTGGGACAGGGAGAGAAAAACTGTTTTTT

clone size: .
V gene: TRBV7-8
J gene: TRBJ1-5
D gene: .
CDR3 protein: CASSSSTEPQHF
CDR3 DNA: TGTGCCAGCAGCTCTTCGACGGAGCCCCAGCATTTT

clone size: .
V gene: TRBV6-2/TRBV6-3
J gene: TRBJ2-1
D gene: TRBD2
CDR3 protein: CASSTSLAGNYNEQFF
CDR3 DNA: TGTGCCAGCAGTACCTCCCTAGCGGGAAATTACAATGAGCAGTTCTTC

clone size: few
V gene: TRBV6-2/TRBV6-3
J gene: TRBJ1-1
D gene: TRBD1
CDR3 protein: CATTYNPLQGAITEAFF
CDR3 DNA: TGTGCCACTACCTATAACCCCTTACAGGGGGCTATCACTGAAGCTTTCTTT

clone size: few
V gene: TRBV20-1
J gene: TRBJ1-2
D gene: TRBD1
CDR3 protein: CSAESRDRGGYTF
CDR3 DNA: TGCAGTGCCGAAAGCCGGGACAGGGGGGGCTACACCTTC

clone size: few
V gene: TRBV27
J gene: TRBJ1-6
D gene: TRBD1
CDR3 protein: CASSRTGWALHF
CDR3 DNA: TGTGCCAGCAGTCGGACAGGTTGGGCCCTCCACTTT

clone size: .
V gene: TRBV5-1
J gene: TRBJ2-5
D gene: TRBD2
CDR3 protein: CASSPLSGREETQYF
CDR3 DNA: TGCGCCAGCAGCCCGTTGAGCGGGAGGGAAGAGACCCAGTACTTC

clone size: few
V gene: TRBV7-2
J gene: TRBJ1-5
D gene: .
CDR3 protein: CASSTSGGNQPQHF
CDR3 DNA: TGTGCCAGCAGCACGAGTGGGGGGAATCAGCCCCAGCATTTT

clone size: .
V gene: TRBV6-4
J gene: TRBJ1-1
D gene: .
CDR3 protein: CASSDLVGSEAFF
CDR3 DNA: TGTGCCAGCAGTGACCTGGTCGGCAGTGAAGCTTTCTTT

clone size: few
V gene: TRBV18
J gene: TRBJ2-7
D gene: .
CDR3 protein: CASSHKNANGGSPYEQYF
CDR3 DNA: TGTGCCAGCTCACACAAAAACGCGAACGGGGGCAGCCCCTACGAGCAGTACTTC

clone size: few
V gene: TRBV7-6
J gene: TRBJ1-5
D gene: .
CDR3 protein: CASSLQGNQPQHF
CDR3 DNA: TGTGCCAGCAGCTTACAGGGCAATCAGCCCCAGCATTTT

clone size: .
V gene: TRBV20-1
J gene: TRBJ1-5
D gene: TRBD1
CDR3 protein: CSASRGQGSRQPQHF
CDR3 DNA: TGCAGTGCTTCGCGGGGACAGGGGTCGCGCCAGCCCCAGCATTTT

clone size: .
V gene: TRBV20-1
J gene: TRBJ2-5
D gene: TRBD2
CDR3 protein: CSARDGASGRAPQYF
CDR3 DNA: TGCAGTGCTAGAGATGGGGCTAGCGGGAGGGCTCCCCAGTACTTC

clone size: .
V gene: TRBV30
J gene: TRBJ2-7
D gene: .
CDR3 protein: CARSGQSSYEQYF
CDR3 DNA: TGTGCCCGGTCGGGCCAAAGCTCCTACGAGCAGTACTTC